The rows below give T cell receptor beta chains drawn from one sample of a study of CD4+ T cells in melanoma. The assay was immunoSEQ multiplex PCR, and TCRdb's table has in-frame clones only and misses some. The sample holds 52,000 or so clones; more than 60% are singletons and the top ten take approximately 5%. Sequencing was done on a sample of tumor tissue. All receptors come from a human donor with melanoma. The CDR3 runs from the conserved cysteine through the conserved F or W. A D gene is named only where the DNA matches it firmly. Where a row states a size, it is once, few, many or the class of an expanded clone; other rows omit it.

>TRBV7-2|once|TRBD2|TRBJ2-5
TGTGCCAGCAGCTTACCGGCGGGGGGGGAGACCCAGTACTTC
CASSLPAGGETQYF
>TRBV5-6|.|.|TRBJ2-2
TGTGCCAGCAGCTTGGGGTGGGGGGCCCTGAACACCGGGGAGCTGTTTTTT
CASSLGWGALNTGELFF
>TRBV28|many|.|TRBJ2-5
TGTGCCAGCAGTTATGGGGGCATCCAGTACTTC
CASSYGGIQYF
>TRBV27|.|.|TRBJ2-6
TGTGCCAGCAGTTTATCAGGGGGGCGATTGTCTGGGGCCAACGTCCTGACTTTC
CASSLSGGRLSGANVLTF
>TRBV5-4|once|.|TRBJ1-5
TGTGCCAGCAAAGGCCCCAAGGGGTTCAGTCGGGTAGCAATCAGCCCCCAGCATTTT
CASKGPKGFSRVAISPQHF
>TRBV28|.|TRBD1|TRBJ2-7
TGTGCCAGCAGTTTTTTAACAGGGGGAGGTAACGAGCAGTACTTC
CASSFLTGGGNEQYF
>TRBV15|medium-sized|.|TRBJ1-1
TGTGCCACCAGCAGCGGGGAAAACACTGAAGCTTTCTTT
CATSSGENTEAFF
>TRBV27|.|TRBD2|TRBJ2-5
TGTGCCAGCAGGTGGGGGGGGAGTCTCCAAGAGACCCAGTACTTC
CASRWGGSLQETQYF
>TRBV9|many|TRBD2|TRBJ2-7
TGTGCCAGCAGCGGAACTGGTAGCGGGGGGGGCTACGAGCAGTACTTC
CASSGTGSGGGYEQYF
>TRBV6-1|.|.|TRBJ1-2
TGTGCCAGCAGTGAAGCCGGAGGGCTGGGCTATGGCTACACCTTC
CASSEAGGLGYGYTF
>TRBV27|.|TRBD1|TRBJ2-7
TGTGCCAGCAGTGTACAGGGGTTTTCCTACGAGCAGTGCTTC
CASSVQGFSYEQCF
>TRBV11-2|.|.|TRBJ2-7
TGTGCCAGCAGCTTAGTGTGGCAGGGTGCGATCTACGAGCAGTACTTC
CASSLVWQGAIYEQYF
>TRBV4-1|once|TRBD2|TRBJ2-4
TGCGCCAGCAGCCAGGGGAGGGGCACCTTAGCCAAAAACATTCAGTACTTC
CASSQGRGTLAKNIQYF
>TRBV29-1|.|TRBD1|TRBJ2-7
TGCAGCGTTGAAAGCACAGGGGTCGAGCAGTACTTC
CSVESTGVEQYF
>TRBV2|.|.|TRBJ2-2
TGTGCCAGCAGTGTACGCGGGGATTCGAACACCGGGGAGCTGTTTTTT
CASSVRGDSNTGELFF
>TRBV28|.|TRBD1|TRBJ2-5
TGTGCCAGCAGTTTTCCCTCTTTGACAGGGGTGGTACAAGAGACCCAGTACTTC
CASSFPSLTGVVQETQYF
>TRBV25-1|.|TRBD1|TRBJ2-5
TGTGCCAGCAGTGAGACAGGGGGCCAAGAGACCCAGTACTTC
CASSETGGQETQYF
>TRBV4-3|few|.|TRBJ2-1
TGCGCCAGCAGCCAAGGACAGGACCCTAGGTATGAGCAGTTCTTC
CASSQGQDPRYEQFF
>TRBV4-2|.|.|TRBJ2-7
TGTGCCAGCAGACTGACAGGACCCTACGAGCAGTACTTC
CASRLTGPYEQYF
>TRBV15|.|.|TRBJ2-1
TGTGCCACCAGCAGTGCAATATGGGGGGGGCCTAACAATGAGCAGTTCTTC
CATSSAIWGGPNNEQFF
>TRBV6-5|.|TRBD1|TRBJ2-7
TGTGCCAGCAGCTGGGACAGGGATTACGAGCAGTACTTC
CASSWDRDYEQYF
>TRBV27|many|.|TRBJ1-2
TGTGCCAGCAGTTTAGCCGGGACTTTCTATGGCTACACCTTC
CASSLAGTFYGYTF
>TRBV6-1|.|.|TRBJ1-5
TGTGCCAGCAGCAACGGGAATCAGCCCCAGCATTTT
CASSNGNQPQHF
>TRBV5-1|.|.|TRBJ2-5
TGCGCCAGCAGCGAACACTCTGGACGGGCGGAAGAGACCCAGTACTTC
CASSEHSGRAEETQYF
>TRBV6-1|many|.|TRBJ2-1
TGTGCCAGCAGTGAAGCCAGGGACGATGAGCAGTTCTTC
CASSEARDDEQFF
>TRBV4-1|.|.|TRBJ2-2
TGCGCCAGCAGCCAAGATCCCCCCTGGGCGAACACCGGGGAGCTGTTTTTT
CASSQDPPWANTGELFF
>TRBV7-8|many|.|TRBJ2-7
TGTGCCAGCAGCCCAAATAATAACGAGCAGTACTTC
CASSPNNNEQYF
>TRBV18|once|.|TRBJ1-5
TGTGCCAGCTCACCCGACAAGGAAGCGCCCCAGCATTTT
CASSPDKEAPQHF
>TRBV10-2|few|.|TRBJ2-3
TGCGCCAGCAGTGAGCTGAGACAGCACATCGCAGATACGCAGTATTTT
CASSELRQHIADTQYF
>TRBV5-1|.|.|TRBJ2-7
TGCGCCAGCAGCCCGAACTACGAGCAGTACTTC
CASSPNYEQYF
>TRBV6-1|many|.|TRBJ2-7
TGTGCCAGCAGTGAATGGACGGGGGCGTCCTACGAGCAGTACTTC
CASSEWTGASYEQYF
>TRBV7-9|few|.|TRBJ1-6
TGTGCCAGCAGCAGTCAAGGATCTTCACCCCTCCACTTT
CASSSQGSSPLHF
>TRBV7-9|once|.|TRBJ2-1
TGTGCCAGCAGCTTAAGAGGGGTGGGGGGTCCGAGAACCTACAATGAGCAGTTCTTC
CASSLRGVGGPRTYNEQFF
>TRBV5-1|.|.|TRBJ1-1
TGCGCCAGCAGCTTGGCCCAGGGGTTGAGCACTGAAGCTTTCTTT
CASSLAQGLSTEAFF
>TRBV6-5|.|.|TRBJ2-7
TGTGCCAGCAGTTACTCGTCCCGGTACGAGCAGTACTTC
CASSYSSRYEQYF
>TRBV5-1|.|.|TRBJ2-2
TGCGCCAGCAACGACGGTTCCGGGGAGCTGTTTTTT
CASNDGSGELFF
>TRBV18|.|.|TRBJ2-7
TGTGCCAGCTCACTATATCAGGGGAGCTCCTACGAGCAGTACTTC
CASSLYQGSSYEQYF
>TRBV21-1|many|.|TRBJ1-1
TGTGCCAGCAGCAACCGGGACAGGGGGCCCACTTTCTTT
CASSNRDRGPTFF
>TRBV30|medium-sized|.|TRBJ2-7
TGTGCCTGGAGGGGCGGCGGAGCCTACGAGCAGTACTTC
CAWRGGGAYEQYF
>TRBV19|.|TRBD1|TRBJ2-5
TGTGCCAGTAGTCCTAGGGACAAGGGGACAGAGGCCCAGTACTTC
CASSPRDKGTEAQYF
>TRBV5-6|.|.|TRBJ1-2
TGTGCCAGCGGTCCCAGGATTAATAGGGGATTTAACTATGGCTACACCTTC
CASGPRINRGFNYGYTF
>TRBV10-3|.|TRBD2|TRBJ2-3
TGTGCCATCACCCAGACAGCGGGGGAGACAGATACGCAGTATTTT
CAITQTAGETDTQYF